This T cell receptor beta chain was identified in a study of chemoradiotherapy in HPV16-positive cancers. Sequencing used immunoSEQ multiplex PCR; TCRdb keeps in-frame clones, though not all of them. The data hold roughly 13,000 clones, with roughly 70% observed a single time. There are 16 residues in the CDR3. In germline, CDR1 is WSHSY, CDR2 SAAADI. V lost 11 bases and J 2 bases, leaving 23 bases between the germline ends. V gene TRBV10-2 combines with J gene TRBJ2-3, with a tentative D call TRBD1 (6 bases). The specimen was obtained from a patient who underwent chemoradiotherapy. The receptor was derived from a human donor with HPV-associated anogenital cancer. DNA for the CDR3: TGCGCCTCAGCCGTAAGTTTTGGGGGCGCCACAGATACGCAGTATTTT. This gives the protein CASAVSFGGATDTQYF.